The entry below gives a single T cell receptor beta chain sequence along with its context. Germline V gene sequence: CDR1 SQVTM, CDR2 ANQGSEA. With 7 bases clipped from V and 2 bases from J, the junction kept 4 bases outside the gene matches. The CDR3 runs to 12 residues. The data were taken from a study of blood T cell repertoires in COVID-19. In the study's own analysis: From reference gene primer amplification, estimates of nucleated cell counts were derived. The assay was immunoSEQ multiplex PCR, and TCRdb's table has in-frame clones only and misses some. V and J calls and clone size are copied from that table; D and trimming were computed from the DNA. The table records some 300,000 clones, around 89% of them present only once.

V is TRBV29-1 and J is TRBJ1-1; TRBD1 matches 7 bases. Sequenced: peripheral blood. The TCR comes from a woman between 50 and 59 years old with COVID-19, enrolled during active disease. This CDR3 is CSGRDSNTEAFF. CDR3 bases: TGCAGCGGGAGGGACAGCAACACTGAAGCTTTCTTT.